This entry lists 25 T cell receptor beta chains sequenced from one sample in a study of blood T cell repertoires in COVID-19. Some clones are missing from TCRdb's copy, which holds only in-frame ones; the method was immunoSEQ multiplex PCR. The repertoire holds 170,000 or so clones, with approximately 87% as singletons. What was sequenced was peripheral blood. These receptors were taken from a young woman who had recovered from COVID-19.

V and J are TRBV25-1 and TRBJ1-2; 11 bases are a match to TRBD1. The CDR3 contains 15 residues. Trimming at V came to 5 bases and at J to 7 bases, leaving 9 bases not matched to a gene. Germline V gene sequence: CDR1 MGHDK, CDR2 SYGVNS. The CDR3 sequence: CASSLPGTGGAGYTF. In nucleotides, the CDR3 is TGTGCCAGCAGTCTTCCCGGGACAGGGGGGGCTGGCTACACCTTC.

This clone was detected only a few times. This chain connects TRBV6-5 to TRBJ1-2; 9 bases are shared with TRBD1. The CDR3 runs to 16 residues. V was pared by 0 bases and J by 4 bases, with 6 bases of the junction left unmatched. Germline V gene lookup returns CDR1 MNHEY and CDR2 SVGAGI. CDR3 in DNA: TGTGCCAGCAGTTACTCTCCGGGACAGGGTGGCTATGGCTACACCTTC. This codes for CASSYSPGQGGYGYTF.

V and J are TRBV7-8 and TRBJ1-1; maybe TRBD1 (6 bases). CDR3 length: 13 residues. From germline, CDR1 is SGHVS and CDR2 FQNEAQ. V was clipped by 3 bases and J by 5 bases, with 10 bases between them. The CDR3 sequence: CASSFGTPTEAFF. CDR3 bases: TGTGCCAGCAGCTTTGGGACACCGACTGAAGCTTTCTTT. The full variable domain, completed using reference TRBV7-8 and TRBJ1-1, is GAGVSQSPRYKVAKRGQDVALRCDPISGHVSLFWYQQALGQGPEFLTYFQNEAQLDKSGLPSDRFFAERPEGSVSTLKIQRTQQEDSAVYLCASSFGTPTEAFFGQGTRLTVV.

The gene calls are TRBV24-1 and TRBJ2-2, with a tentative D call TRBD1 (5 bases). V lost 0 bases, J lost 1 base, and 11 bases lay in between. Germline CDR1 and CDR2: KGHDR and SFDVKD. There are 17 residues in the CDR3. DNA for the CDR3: TGTGCCACCAGTGATTTGGGAAACAGGTTGAACACCGGGGAGCTGTTTTTT. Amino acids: CATSDLGNRLNTGELFF.

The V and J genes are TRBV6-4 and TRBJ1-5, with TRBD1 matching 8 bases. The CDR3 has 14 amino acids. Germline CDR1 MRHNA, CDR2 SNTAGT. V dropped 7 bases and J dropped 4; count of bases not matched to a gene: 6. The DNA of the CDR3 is TGTGCCAGCACCCCAGGGGGCATTAATCAGCCCCAGCATTTT. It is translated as CASTPGGINQPQHF.

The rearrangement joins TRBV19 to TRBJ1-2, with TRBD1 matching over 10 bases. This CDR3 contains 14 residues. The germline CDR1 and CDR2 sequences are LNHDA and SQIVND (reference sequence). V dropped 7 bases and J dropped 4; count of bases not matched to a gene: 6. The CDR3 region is CASTYWTGGYGYTF. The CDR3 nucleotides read TGTGCCAGTACGTATTGGACAGGGGGCTATGGCTACACCTTC.

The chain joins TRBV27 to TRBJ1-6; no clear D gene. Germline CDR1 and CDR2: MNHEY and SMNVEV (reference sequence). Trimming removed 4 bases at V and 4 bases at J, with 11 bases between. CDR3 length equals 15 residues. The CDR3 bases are TGTGCCAGCAGTTCCCCACTCCAATATAATTCACCCCTCCACTTT. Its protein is CASSSPLQYNSPLHF.

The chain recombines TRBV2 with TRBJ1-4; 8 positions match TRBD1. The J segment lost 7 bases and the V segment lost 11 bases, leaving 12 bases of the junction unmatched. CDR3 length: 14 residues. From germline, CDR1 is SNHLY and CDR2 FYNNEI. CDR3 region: CAGDRGPPGEKLFF. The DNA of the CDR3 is TGTGCCGGTGACAGGGGACCGCCTGGTGAAAAACTGTTTTTT.

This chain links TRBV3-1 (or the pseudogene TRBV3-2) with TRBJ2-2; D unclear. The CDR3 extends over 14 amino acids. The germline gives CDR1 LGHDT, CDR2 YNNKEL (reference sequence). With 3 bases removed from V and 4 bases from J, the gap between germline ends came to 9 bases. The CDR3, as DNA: TGTGCCAGCAGCCACGGTGTTCCCACCGGGGAGCTGTTTTTT. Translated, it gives CASSHGVPTGELFF.

The chain's CDR3 is CASSKTSGPYEQYV. The CDR3 DNA reads TGTGCCAGCAGTAAAACTAGCGGACCCTACGAGCAGTACGTC. The chain joins TRBV27 to TRBJ2-7, with 8 bases fitting TRBD2. The CDR3 loop spans 14 amino acids. The junction had 5 bases not matched to a gene; V was cut back by 5 bases and J by 2 bases. In germline, CDR1 is MNHEY, CDR2 SMNVEV (reference sequence).

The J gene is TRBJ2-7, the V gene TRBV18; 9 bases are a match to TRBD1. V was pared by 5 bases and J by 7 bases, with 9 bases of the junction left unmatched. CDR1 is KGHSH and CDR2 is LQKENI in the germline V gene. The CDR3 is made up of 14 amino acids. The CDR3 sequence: CASSLGTGSGEQYV. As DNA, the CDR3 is TGTGCCAGCTCATTAGGGACAGGGTCTGGGGAGCAGTACGTC.

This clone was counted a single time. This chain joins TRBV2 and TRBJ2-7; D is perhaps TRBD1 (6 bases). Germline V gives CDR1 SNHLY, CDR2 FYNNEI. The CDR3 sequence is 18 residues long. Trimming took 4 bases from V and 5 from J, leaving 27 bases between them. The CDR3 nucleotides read TGTGCCAGCAGTGCCCAGGCATCTAGACAGGTGTGGAAAAACGAGCAGTACTTC. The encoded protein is CASSAQASRQVWKNEQYF.

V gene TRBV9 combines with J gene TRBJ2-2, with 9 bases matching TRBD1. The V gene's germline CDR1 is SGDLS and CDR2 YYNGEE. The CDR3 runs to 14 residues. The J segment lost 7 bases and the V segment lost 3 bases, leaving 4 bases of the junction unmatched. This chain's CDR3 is CASSGQGVGGELFF. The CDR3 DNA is TGTGCCAGCAGCGGACAGGGGGTGGGCGGGGAGCTGTTTTTT.

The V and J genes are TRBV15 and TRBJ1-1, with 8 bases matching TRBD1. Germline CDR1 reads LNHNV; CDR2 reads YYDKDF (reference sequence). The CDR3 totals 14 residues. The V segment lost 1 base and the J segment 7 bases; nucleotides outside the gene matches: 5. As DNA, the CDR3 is TGTGCCACCAGCAGAGTAAGGACAGGGAGTGAAGCTTTCTTT. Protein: CATSRVRTGSEAFF.

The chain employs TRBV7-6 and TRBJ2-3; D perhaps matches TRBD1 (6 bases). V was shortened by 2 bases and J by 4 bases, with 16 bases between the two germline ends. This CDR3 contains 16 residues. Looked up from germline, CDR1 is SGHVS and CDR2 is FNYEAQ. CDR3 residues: CASSLYRAGDPDTQYF. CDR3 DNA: TGTGCCAGCAGCTTATATAGGGCAGGGGATCCAGATACGCAGTATTTT.

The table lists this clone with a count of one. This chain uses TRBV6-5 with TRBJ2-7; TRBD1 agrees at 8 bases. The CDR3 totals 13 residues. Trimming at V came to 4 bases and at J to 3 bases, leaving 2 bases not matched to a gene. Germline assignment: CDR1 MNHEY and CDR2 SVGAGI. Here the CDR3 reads CASSSDRGYEQYF. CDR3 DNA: TGTGCCAGCAGTTCCGACAGGGGCTACGAGCAGTACTTC.

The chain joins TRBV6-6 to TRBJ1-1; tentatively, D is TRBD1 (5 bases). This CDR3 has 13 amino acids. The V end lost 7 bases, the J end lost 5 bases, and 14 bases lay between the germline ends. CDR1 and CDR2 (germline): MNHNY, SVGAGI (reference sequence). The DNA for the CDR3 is TGTGCCAGCACCCTGGGGGGGAGGACTGAAGCTTTCTTT. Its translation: CASTLGGRTEAFF.

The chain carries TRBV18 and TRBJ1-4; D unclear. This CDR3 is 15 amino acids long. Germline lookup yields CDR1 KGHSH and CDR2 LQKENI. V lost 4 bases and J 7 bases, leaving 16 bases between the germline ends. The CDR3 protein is CASSRDQNVIEKLFF. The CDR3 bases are TGTGCCAGCTCACGTGATCAGAATGTCATTGAAAAACTGTTTTTT.

CDR3 coding DNA: TGTGCCAGCAGCGCTATAGCGGGGGGGCCTAATGAGCAGTTCTTC. Its protein is CASSAIAGGPNEQFF. The V gene is TRBV9, the J gene TRBJ2-1; TRBD2 agrees at 11 bases. The CDR3 runs 15 residues. The germline V gene has CDR1 SGDLS and CDR2 YYNGEE. With 3 bases clipped from V and 7 bases from J, the junction kept 6 bases outside the gene matches.

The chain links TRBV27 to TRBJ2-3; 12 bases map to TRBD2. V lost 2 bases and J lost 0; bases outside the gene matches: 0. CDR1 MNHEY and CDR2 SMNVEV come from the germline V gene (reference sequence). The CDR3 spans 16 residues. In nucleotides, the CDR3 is TGTGCCAGCAGTTTAGGGACTAGCGGGAGCACAGATACGCAGTATTTT. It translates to CASSLGTSGSTDTQYF.

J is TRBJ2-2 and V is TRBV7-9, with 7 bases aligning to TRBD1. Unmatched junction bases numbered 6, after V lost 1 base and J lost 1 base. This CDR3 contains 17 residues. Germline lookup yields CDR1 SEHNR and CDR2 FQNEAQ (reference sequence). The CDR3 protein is CASSLGGQKRNTGELFF. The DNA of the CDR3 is TGTGCCAGCAGCTTAGGGGGACAGAAGAGGAACACCGGGGAGCTGTTTTTT.

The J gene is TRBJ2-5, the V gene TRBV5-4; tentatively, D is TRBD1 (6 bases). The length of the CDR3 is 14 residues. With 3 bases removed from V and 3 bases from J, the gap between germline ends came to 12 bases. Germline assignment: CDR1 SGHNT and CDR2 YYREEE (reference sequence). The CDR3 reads CASSYRDTEETQYF. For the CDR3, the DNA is TGTGCCAGCAGCTATCGGGACACCGAAGAGACCCAGTACTTC.

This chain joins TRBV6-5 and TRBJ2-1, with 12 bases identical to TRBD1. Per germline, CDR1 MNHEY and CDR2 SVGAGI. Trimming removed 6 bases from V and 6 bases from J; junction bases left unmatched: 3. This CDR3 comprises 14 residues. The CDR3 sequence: CASRGQGAANEQFF. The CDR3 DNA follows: TGTGCCAGCAGGGGACAGGGGGCCGCCAATGAGCAGTTCTTC.

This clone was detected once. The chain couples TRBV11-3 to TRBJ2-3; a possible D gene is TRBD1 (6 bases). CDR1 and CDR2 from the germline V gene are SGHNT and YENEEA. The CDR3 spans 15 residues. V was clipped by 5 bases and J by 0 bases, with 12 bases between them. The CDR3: CASSRMGHSTDTQYF. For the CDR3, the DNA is TGTGCCAGCAGCCGAATGGGACATAGCACAGATACGCAGTATTTT.

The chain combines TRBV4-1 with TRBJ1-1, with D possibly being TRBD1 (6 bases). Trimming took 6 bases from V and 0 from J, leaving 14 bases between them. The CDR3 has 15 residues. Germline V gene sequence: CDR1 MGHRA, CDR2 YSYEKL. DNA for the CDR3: TGCGCCAGCAGACGAATGACAGGCCTGAACACTGAAGCTTTCTTT. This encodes CASRRMTGLNTEAFF.